This T cell receptor beta chain was recovered during a study of cytomegalovirus exposure and HLA in healthy donors. The CDR3 is made up of 15 amino acids. With 5 bases removed from V and 2 bases from J, the gap between germline ends came to 14 bases. Germline V gives CDR1 MNHEY, CDR2 SVGAGI. The PCR employed 60 Vbeta primers together with 13 Jbeta primers. Original data processing: Per a later analysis, the number of unique TCR beta chains was roughly 83 million, of which roughly 11 million were shared. The repertoire was sequenced with immunoSEQ multiplex PCR; TCRdb's copy has only in-frame clones and lacks some. V, J and clone size derive from that table, while D and trimming were established from the DNA sequence. The sample shows hundreds of thousands of clones, 65% to 90% of them seen only once.

The chain employs TRBV6-5 and TRBJ2-3; weak D call: TRBD2 (5 bases). The specimen was PBMCs. The clonotype comes from a girl aged 10 to 17 in good health and CMV-seronegative. CDR3 bases: TGTGCCAGCAGTAAGTGGCGGGCGTCCACAGATACGCAGTATTTT. Translated: CASSKWRASTDTQYF.